Listed below are T cell receptor beta chains from one sample, sequenced in a study of blood T cells in healthy people across ages. TCRdb ran MiXCR on the 5' RACE reads and lists one entry per CDR3 protein. The table has 920,000 or so distinct CDR3 sequences, 35% to 55% seen once. Specimen: blood. The receptors were sampled from a woman aged 55 to 70 in good health. CDR3s include the opening cysteine and the closing phenylalanine or tryptophan. The D gene is left open where the match is weak. Size values are once, few and many counts, or a class for expanded clones, and some rows have none.

v_gene: TRBV5-1; j_gene: TRBJ1-5; abundance: .; len: 14; d_gene: .; CDR3nt: TGCCCCCCGCCCCCGGGGGTTTGCAATCAGCCCCAGCATTTT; CDR3aa: CPPPPGVCNQPQHF
v_gene: TRBV5-5; j_gene: TRBJ1-1; abundance: .; len: 15; d_gene: .; CDR3nt: TGTGCCAGCAGCCATGGGGGTTTCGGGAACACTGAAGCTTTCTTT; CDR3aa: CASSHGGFGNTEAFF
v_gene: TRBV7-8; j_gene: TRBJ2-7; abundance: .; len: 13; d_gene: TRBD2; CDR3nt: TGTGCCAGCCAGGGACTAGGAGCCTACGAGCAGTACTTC; CDR3aa: CASQGLGAYEQYF
v_gene: TRBV4-1; j_gene: TRBJ1-4; abundance: .; len: 17; d_gene: .; CDR3nt: TGCGCCAGCAGCCCCCAGTCCCGGGACACACTTAATGAAAAACTGTTTTTT; CDR3aa: CASSPQSRDTLNEKLFF
v_gene: TRBV19; j_gene: TRBJ1-2; abundance: .; len: 14; d_gene: .; CDR3nt: TGTGCCAGTAAGTCTGGGGGCCGCCTCTATGGCTACACCTTC; CDR3aa: CASKSGGRLYGYTF
v_gene: TRBV14; j_gene: TRBJ2-7; abundance: .; len: 13; d_gene: .; CDR3nt: TGTGCCAGCAGCCAAGCCGCAGTCTACGAGCAGTACTTC; CDR3aa: CASSQAAVYEQYF
v_gene: TRBV27; j_gene: TRBJ2-1; abundance: .; len: 13; d_gene: .; CDR3nt: TGTGCCAGCAGCCAGGTGTCTTGGGATGAGCAGTTCTTC; CDR3aa: CASSQVSWDEQFF
v_gene: TRBV27; j_gene: TRBJ2-7; abundance: .; len: 14; d_gene: .; CDR3nt: TGTGCCAGCAGTTTATCTTTGACGGGGGCCGAGCAGTACTTC; CDR3aa: CASSLSLTGAEQYF
v_gene: TRBV11-1; j_gene: TRBJ2-1; abundance: .; len: 19; d_gene: TRBD2; CDR3nt: TGTGCCAGCAGGGATCTTCTAGCGGGAGGGCGTCTTGGGTACAATGAGCAGTTCTTC; CDR3aa: CASRDLLAGGRLGYNEQFF
v_gene: TRBV11-1; j_gene: TRBJ2-1; abundance: few; len: 15; d_gene: .; CDR3nt: TGTGCCAGCAGCGACCGGGCCCCACTTGGCAATGAGCAGTTCTTC; CDR3aa: CASSDRAPLGNEQFF